Presented here are 13 T cell receptor beta chains from one specimen sequenced in a study of CXCR3-negative and CXCR3-positive naive CD8 T cells. Broader study findings: For CXCR3-positive naive cells, TRB CDR3s were more hydrophobic than those of CXCR3-negative naive cells.

The libraries of TRB cDNA were prepared using 5' RACE with UMI labels. TCRdb reprocessed the 5' RACE reads and stores each CDR3 protein as one record, lacking DNA. The sample spans about 150,000 distinct CDR3 sequences; the ten largest clones claim 0.45% to 0.55%. The antigens for these receptors are not known. The source material was naive CXCR3+ CD8+ T cells from blood. Subset denoted: CD45RO-CCR7+CD27+CD95- naive CD8+ T cells expressing CXCR3 (TNR3+). The receptors come from a human donor in good health. Some clones in this sample may be carry-over from other donors' samples.

J is TRBJ1-1 and V is TRBV3-1; TCRdb lists TRBD1, though no DNA is available to test this call. The CDR3 extends over 14 amino acids. The V gene's germline CDR1 is LGHDT and CDR2 YNNKEL (reference sequence). The CDR3 sequence: CASSQVGGRTEAFF.

The rearrangement joins TRBV29-1 to TRBJ1-1. The CDR3 loop spans 13 amino acids. CDR1 and CDR2 (germline): SQVTM, ANQGSEA. CDR3 protein: CSVVPSKGTEAFF.

The chain joins TRBV7-9 to TRBJ2-2. The CDR3 is 15 residues long. CDR1 and CDR2 (germline): SEHNR, FQNEAQ (reference sequence). The CDR3 protein is CASSPRGAYTGELFF.

The rearrangement links TRBV29-1 to TRBJ2-3. The germline gives CDR1 SQVTM, CDR2 ANQGSEA. This CDR3 contains 14 residues. This CDR3 is CSVDQLTSTDTQYF.

The chain recombines TRBV11-2 with TRBJ2-5. Germline V gene lookup returns CDR1 SGHAT and CDR2 FQNNGV. The CDR3 consists of 14 residues. The CDR3 here is CASSLALTQETQYF.

V gene TRBV12-3 or TRBV12-4 combines with J gene TRBJ2-1; without DNA, the TCRdb call of TRBD2 cannot be checked. The CDR3 is 15 residues long. The CDR3: CASSSLASSYNEQFF.

The chain carries TRBV28 and TRBJ2-7. Germline V gene lookup returns CDR1 MDHEN and CDR2 SYDVKM. CDR3 length: 17 amino acids. CDR3 sequence: CASSLPINTQVSYEQYF.

V and J are TRBV28 and TRBJ2-2; TCRdb picks TRBD1, but there is no DNA to check that call. Germline V lookup: CDR1 MDHEN, CDR2 SYDVKM. This CDR3 spans 14 amino acids. The CDR3 spells CASSLSGFTGELFF.

This chain joins TRBV5-1 and TRBJ2-7; the D call of TRBD2 rests on TCRdb alone, since no DNA is present to check it. The CDR3 contains 14 residues. The V gene's germline CDR1 is SGHRS and CDR2 YFSETQ. The CDR3 loop reads CASSFEGMDYEQYF.

The rearrangement joins TRBV7-8 to TRBJ2-2; TCRdb selects TRBD1, and the lack of DNA leaves this call unchecked. Germline V gene lookup returns CDR1 SGHVS and CDR2 FQNEAQ. The CDR3 has 16 residues. Here the CDR3 reads CASSLVGGGSDGELFF.

The CDR3 region is CASSLFRAGDNYGYTF. V is TRBV27 and J is TRBJ1-2; checking the TCRdb D call of TRBD1 is not possible without DNA. The germline V gene has CDR1 MNHEY and CDR2 SMNVEV (reference sequence). This CDR3 is built from 16 residues.

The J gene is TRBJ1-1, the V gene TRBV2; lacking DNA, the TRBD1 call made by TCRdb goes unchecked. Germline V CDR1 and CDR2: SNHLY, FYNNEI. This CDR3 is built from 13 residues. This chain's CDR3 is CASMWTGGTEAFF.

V usage is TRBV15 and J usage is TRBJ2-7. The germline CDR1 and CDR2 sequences are LNHNV and YYDKDF (reference sequence). The CDR3 length is 13 residues. The CDR3 sequence: CATSRDLGNEQYF.